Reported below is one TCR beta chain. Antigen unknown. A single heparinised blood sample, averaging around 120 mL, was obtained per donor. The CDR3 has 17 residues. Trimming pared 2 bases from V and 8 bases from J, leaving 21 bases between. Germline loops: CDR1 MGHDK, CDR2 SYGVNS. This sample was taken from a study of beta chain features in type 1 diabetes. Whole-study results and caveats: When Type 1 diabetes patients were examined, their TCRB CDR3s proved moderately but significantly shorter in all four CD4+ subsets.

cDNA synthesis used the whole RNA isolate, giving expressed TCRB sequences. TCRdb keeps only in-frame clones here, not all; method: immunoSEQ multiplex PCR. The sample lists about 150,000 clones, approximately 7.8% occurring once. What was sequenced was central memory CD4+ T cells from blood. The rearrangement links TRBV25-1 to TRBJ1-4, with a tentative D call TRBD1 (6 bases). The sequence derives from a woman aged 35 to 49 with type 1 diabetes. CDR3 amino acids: CASSEIPQTGPLEKLFF. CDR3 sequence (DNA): TGTGCCAGCAGTGAAATCCCCCAGACAGGACCGTTAGAAAAACTGTTTTTT. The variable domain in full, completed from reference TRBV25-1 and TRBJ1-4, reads EADIYQTPRYLVIGTGKKITLECSQTMGHDKMYWYQQDPGMELHLIHYSYGVNSTEKGDLSSESTVSRIRTEHFPLTLESARPSHTSQYLCASSEIPQTGPLEKLFFGSGTQLSVL.